Reported below is one TCR beta chain. Antigen: not known. Treatment defined: roughly 20 received Ad26.COV2.S at low or high dose, single or two shots; about 5 received placebo; per-sample allocation not given. Sampling was performed 63 days after the first vaccine or placebo injection. The entry originates in a study of Ad26.COV2.S vaccination and SARS-CoV-2 variants. General study points: Researchers reported similar non-spike TCR breadth in vaccine and placebo recipients.

The method was immunoSEQ multiplex PCR; TCRdb's version includes in-frame clones alone and lacks a portion of them. The sample gives 330,000 or so clones, 85% to 90% of which show up once; around 5.5% is in the top ten. Germline values: CDR1 LGHDT, CDR2 YNNKEL (reference sequence). The CDR3 totals 16 residues. After removal of 1 base from V and 6 bases from J, the junction contained 5 bases not matched to a gene. The material sequenced was peripheral blood, taken in a trial of Ad26.COV2.S vaccine versus placebo. V gene TRBV3-1 (or the pseudogene TRBV3-2) combines with J gene TRBJ2-1; TRBD2 aligns across 11 bases. The clonotype originates from a person between 18 and 65 years old who received the Ad26.COV2.S COVID-19 vaccine or a placebo. CDR3: CASSQGLAGGFNEQFF. In nucleotides, the CDR3 is TGTGCCAGCAGCCAAGGCCTAGCGGGAGGTTTCAATGAGCAGTTCTTC.